The 30 T cell receptor beta chains presented below share a single source sample, sequenced in a study of blood T cell repertoires in COVID-19. Sequencing used immunoSEQ multiplex PCR; TCRdb keeps in-frame clones, though not all of them. The top ten hold 4% of the sample, which has about 240,000 clones, approximately 84% seen once. Sequenced material: peripheral blood. These receptors originate from a man aged 50 to 59 with acute or convalescent COVID-19.

The chain carries TRBV5-4 and TRBJ2-1, with D hard to call. The V end lost 5 bases, the J end lost 4 bases, and 13 bases lay between the germline ends. The CDR3 runs 14 residues. Germline V CDR1 and CDR2: SGHNT, YYREEE (reference sequence). The CDR3 loop reads CASSSGGEYNEQFF. The DNA for the CDR3 is TGTGCCAGCAGTTCCGGTGGTGAGTACAATGAGCAGTTCTTC.

This clone appeared a few times. This sequence joins TRBV4-2 and TRBJ2-7; 10 nucleotides line up with TRBD2. In germline, CDR1 is LGHNA, CDR2 YNFKEQ. J gave up 3 bases and V 2 bases, and 1 base lay outside the gene matches. The CDR3 spans 14 residues. The CDR3 region is CASSQRTSGYEQYF. The DNA for the CDR3 is TGTGCCAGCAGCCAAAGGACTAGCGGCTACGAGCAGTACTTC.

The chain is built from TRBV30 and TRBJ2-3; 9 bases map to TRBD1. The CDR3 loop spans 13 amino acids. V gave up 4 bases and J gave up 4 bases; unmatched junction bases: 3. CDR1 is GTSNPN and CDR2 is SVGIG in the germline V gene (reference sequence). This chain's CDR3 is CAWMTGGSDTQYF. The CDR3 coding sequence is TGTGCCTGGATGACAGGGGGGTCAGATACGCAGTATTTT.

This clone was recorded a few times. The DNA for the CDR3 is TGTGCCTGGAGTGTTGCGGGACCGAGCCCCAATGGGGCCAACGTCCTGACTTTC. Translation gives CAWSVAGPSPNGANVLTF. The V call is TRBV30, the J call TRBJ2-6; tentative D call: TRBD2 (6 bases). Germline CDR1 GTSNPN, CDR2 SVGIG (reference sequence). Between the trimmed V and J ends, which lost 0 bases and 3 bases, there was a span of 18 bases. This CDR3 comprises 18 residues.

The chain carries TRBV7-9 and TRBJ1-6, with 9 bases matching TRBD1. Germline trimming cut 5 bases from V and 7 bases from J; bases unmatched to any gene: 6. CDR1 SEHNR and CDR2 FQNEAQ come from the germline V gene (reference sequence). CDR3 length equals 15 residues. CDR3 DNA sequence: TGTGCCAGCAGCCCCCGACAGGGGGAAAATTCACCCCTCCACTTT. Translated: CASSPRQGENSPLHF.

V usage is TRBV10-3 and J usage is TRBJ2-3; no clear D. The CDR3 contains 15 residues. Trimming removed 2 bases from V and 3 bases from J, with 12 bases in between. Germline loops: CDR1 ENHRY, CDR2 SYGVKD. The CDR3 spells CAISEARPRTDTQYF. The CDR3 DNA is TGTGCCATCAGTGAGGCCAGGCCCCGTACAGATACGCAGTATTTT.

The rearrangement joins TRBV7-9 to TRBJ1-3; D is uncertain. Germline CDR1 reads SEHNR; CDR2 reads FQNEAQ (reference sequence). This CDR3 is 16 amino acids long. Deletions cut 2 bases from V and 0 bases from J, with 11 bases between. In nucleotides, the CDR3 is TGTGCCAGCAGCTTATTAGCTATCGGCTCTGGAAACACCATATATTTT. It encodes CASSLLAIGSGNTIYF.

The rearrangement links TRBV3-1 (or the pseudogene TRBV3-2) to TRBJ2-5; a weak D match, TRBD1 (5 bases). Looked up from germline, CDR1 is LGHDT and CDR2 is YNNKEL (reference sequence). The CDR3 is made up of 15 amino acids. With 4 bases removed from V and 2 bases from J, the gap between germline ends came to 14 bases. The CDR3 coding sequence is TGTGCCAGCAGCCTCCCAGGGAAACTTCAAGAGACCCAGTACTTC. Encoded protein: CASSLPGKLQETQYF.

The chain employs TRBV6-5 and TRBJ2-1; maybe TRBD1 (6 bases). The germline V and J ends were trimmed by 8 bases and 0 bases, with 14 bases remaining between them. This CDR3 is built from 15 residues. Germline CDR1 reads MNHEY; CDR2 reads SVGAGI. Here the CDR3 reads CASGRGLSSYNEQFF. The CDR3, as DNA: TGTGCCAGCGGCAGGGGTCTGAGCTCCTACAATGAGCAGTTCTTC.

V usage is TRBV27 and J usage is TRBJ1-4; 8 bases are a match to TRBD1. V dropped 0 bases and J dropped 3; count of bases not matched to a gene: 12. The CDR3 runs 19 residues. CDR1 is MNHEY, CDR2 SMNVEV, per germline (reference sequence). In DNA, the CDR3 is TGTGCCAGCAGTTTATCAGGAAACAGGGGGGTAGGGGCTAATGAAAAACTGTTTTTT. Amino acids: CASSLSGNRGVGANEKLFF.

This clone has a handful of counts. The CDR3: CASSLVWDSNEQYF. CDR3 sequence (DNA): TGTGCCAGCAGCTTGGTGTGGGACAGTAACGAGCAGTACTTC. The V and J genes are TRBV5-5 and TRBJ2-7; 7 nucleotides line up with TRBD1. The CDR3 is 14 residues long. Germline loops: CDR1 SGHKS, CDR2 YYEKEE (reference sequence). V lost 0 bases, J lost 5 bases, and 5 bases stayed unmatched.

Worth noting for this clone: The DNA is omitted, as the CDR3 cannot be located on it reliably, and the CDR3 follows TCRdb's listing. V usage is TRBV27 and J usage is TRBJ2-2; the tabulated D call, TRBD2, remains unverified against the DNA. CDR1 MNHEY and CDR2 SMNVEV come from the germline V gene (reference sequence). The CDR3 is made up of 14 amino acids, end residues included. CDR3 in amino acids: CASSSVRGIGELFF.

Here the CDR3 DNA reads TGCGCCAGCAGCCAAGGCGGGGGTCGGAGCTCCTATAATTCACCCCTCCACTTT. Translated, it gives CASSQGGGRSSYNSPLHF. The chain uses TRBV4-1 and TRBJ1-6; perhaps TRBD1 as D (5 bases). Germline V gene data show CDR1 as MGHRA and CDR2 as YSYEKL. V was trimmed by 1 base and J by 0 bases, leaving 13 bases between them. CDR3 length: 18 residues.

V gene TRBV11-2 combines with J gene TRBJ2-2, with 10 positions matching TRBD2. V gave up 7 bases and J gave up 6 bases; unmatched junction bases: 11. The germline CDR1 and CDR2 sequences are SGHAT and FQNNGV. The CDR3 is 16 residues long. CDR3 amino acids: CASNRRASGGPGELFF. CDR3 in DNA: TGTGCCAGCAACAGAAGGGCTAGCGGGGGCCCCGGGGAGCTGTTTTTT.

The genes are TRBV6-1 and TRBJ1-5, with TRBD1 matching 11 bases. Germline V gene data show CDR1 as MNHNS and CDR2 as SASEGT. Unmatched junction bases numbered 6, after V lost 3 bases and J lost 5 bases. CDR3 size: 16 residues. The CDR3 spells CASSDQGQGVDQPQHF. For the CDR3, the DNA is TGTGCCAGCAGTGACCAGGGACAGGGGGTTGATCAGCCCCAGCATTTT.

This clone was found once. The V gene is TRBV29-1, the J gene TRBJ2-3; a possible D gene is TRBD1 (6 bases). This CDR3 has 13 residues. V lost 7 bases and J lost 5, with 16 bases in between. CDR1 is SQVTM, CDR2 ANQGSEA, per germline. CDR3 sequence reads: CSAAQGSGDTQYF. CDR3 DNA: TGCAGCGCCGCCCAGGGGTCGGGAGATACGCAGTATTTT.

V and J are TRBV29-1 and TRBJ1-2; D may be TRBD1 (5 bases). The germline CDR1 and CDR2 sequences are SQVTM and ANQGSEA. This CDR3 is 14 amino acids long. The germline V and J ends were trimmed by 3 bases and 5 bases, with 16 bases remaining between them. Here the CDR3 DNA reads TGCAGCGTTGAGGGGCTGGGGTTCCTTTATGGCTACACCTTC. It specifies CSVEGLGFLYGYTF.

A remark on this clone: Other DNA sequences in this sample translate to the same CDR3. The chain has TRBV18 and TRBJ2-1; D is possibly TRBD2 (5 bases). Germline CDR1 is KGHSH and CDR2 is LQKENI. The CDR3 covers 15 residues. The V end was cut by 6 bases, the J end by 1 base, with 13 bases between. For the CDR3, the DNA is TGTGCCAGCTCCCCCGGCGAGGGTTCCTACAATGAGCAGTTCTTC. Translating gives CASSPGEGSYNEQFF.

The rearrangement joins TRBV5-1 to TRBJ2-1, with D perhaps matching TRBD2 (5 bases). This CDR3 region has 16 residues. Trimming took 4 bases from V and 2 from J, leaving 16 bases between them. The V gene's germline CDR1 is SGHRS and CDR2 YFSETQ. Here the CDR3 DNA reads TGCGCCAGCAGCCCGGATACTAGGCGGACCTACAATGAGCAGTTCTTC. As protein: CASSPDTRRTYNEQFF.

The chain combines TRBV3-1 (or the pseudogene TRBV3-2) with TRBJ1-4; weak D call: TRBD1 (6 bases). The CDR3 covers 14 residues. Germline assignment: CDR1 LGHDT and CDR2 YNNKEL (reference sequence). V was pared by 4 bases and J by 8 bases, with 14 bases between. In DNA, the CDR3 is TGTGCCAGCAGCCCCAGGACAGACCGCGAAAAACTGTTTTTT. Protein sequence: CASSPRTDREKLFF.

The chain uses TRBV30 and TRBJ1-1; the D is unclear. The length of the CDR3 is 14 residues. Trimming removed 2 bases from V and 4 bases from J, with 14 bases in between. Germline assignment: CDR1 GTSNPN and CDR2 SVGIG (reference sequence). The CDR3 region is CAWSPTWEATEAFF. The CDR3 DNA sequence: TGTGCCTGGAGTCCTACCTGGGAGGCCACTGAAGCTTTCTTT.

This clone was detected only once. The chain is built from TRBV18 and TRBJ1-2; D is unresolved. Trimming cost V 0 bases and J 4 bases, with 9 bases left between them. The germline V gene encodes CDR1 KGHSH and CDR2 LQKENI. The CDR3 totals 14 residues. Written as DNA, the CDR3 is TGTGCCAGCTCACCACCAGGAGTTATCTATGGCTACACCTTC. This codes for CASSPPGVIYGYTF. Full variable domain (missing parts from reference TRBV18 and TRBJ1-2): NAGVMQNPRHLVRRRGQEARLRCSPMKGHSHVYWYRQLPEEGLKFMVYLQKENIIDESGMPKERFSAEFPKEGPSILRIQQVVRGDSAAYFCASSPPGVIYGYTFGSGTRLTVV.

The V call is TRBV11-1, the J call TRBJ1-2; D is undetermined. Germline V gene lookup returns CDR1 SGHAT and CDR2 FQDESV (reference sequence). The CDR3 consists of 13 residues. Between the trimmed V and J ends, which lost 4 bases and 4 bases, there was a span of 10 bases. CDR3 nucleotide sequence: TGTGCCAGCAGCTCGGGAACTTTCTATGGCTACACCTTC. It codes for CASSSGTFYGYTF.

This clone was observed once. The chain is built from TRBV28 and TRBJ2-1, with 9 bases identical to TRBD2. CDR3 size: 16 residues. Germline-derived CDR1 and CDR2 are MDHEN and SYDVKM. Trimming removed 5 bases from V and 3 bases from J; junction bases left unmatched: 8. The CDR3 DNA reads as TGTGCCAGCAGTCCGACTAGCGGAGGCCTCTACAATGAGCAGTTCTTC. The encoded protein is CASSPTSGGLYNEQFF.

The rearrangement joins TRBV7-2 to TRBJ1-2; TRBD1 matches 12 bases. V lost 5 bases and J lost 5; bases outside the gene matches: 3. The CDR3 is made up of 14 amino acids. In germline, CDR1 is SGHTA, CDR2 FQGNSA. The CDR3 spells CASSRDRGPYGYTF. CDR3 coding DNA: TGTGCCAGCAGCCGGGACAGGGGGCCATATGGCTACACCTTC.

V gene TRBV11-3 combines with J gene TRBJ2-1; 14 bases are a match to TRBD2. The CDR3 extends over 15 amino acids. V was pared by 1 base and J by 15 bases, with 8 bases of the junction left unmatched. The germline V gene has CDR1 SGHNT and CDR2 YENEEA. The DNA for the CDR3 is TGTGCCAGCAGCTTAGCGACTAGCGGGAGGGCCGGCCTGTTCTTC. This translates into CASSLATSGRAGLFF. Combining the CDR3 with reference TRBV11-3 and TRBJ2-1 gives the whole variable domain EAGVVQSPRYKIIEKKQPVAFWCNPISGHNTLYWYLQNLGQGPELLIRYENEEAVDDSQLPKDRFSAERLKGVDSTLKIQPAELGDSAVYLCASSLATSGRAGLFFGPGTRLTVL.

The chain couples TRBV6-5 to TRBJ2-5; 9 bases line up with TRBD1. The CDR3 has 14 amino acids. The junction had 5 bases not matched to a gene; V was cut back by 6 bases and J by 3 bases. CDR1 MNHEY and CDR2 SVGAGI come from the germline V gene. In DNA, the CDR3 is TGTGCCAGCAGCCGGAGGACAGGGGAAGAGACCCAGTACTTC. Translation gives CASSRRTGEETQYF.

The rearrangement joins TRBV6-5 to TRBJ2-5; D unclear. The CDR3 contains 11 residues. V lost 9 bases and J lost 5, with 10 bases in between. CDR1 and CDR2 from the germline V gene are MNHEY and SVGAGI. The CDR3 sequence is CASSNRETQYF. The CDR3 nucleotides are TGTGCCAGTTCAAATCGGGAGACCCAGTACTTC.

The genes are TRBV28 and TRBJ1-1, with TRBD1 matching 7 bases. V shed 6 bases, J shed 0 bases, and the junction held 7 bases outside the gene matches. The CDR3 consists of 15 residues. From germline, CDR1 is MDHEN and CDR2 SYDVKM. The CDR3 bases are TGTGCCAGCAGGACAGGGCCTTTTATGAACACTGAAGCTTTCTTT. It specifies CASRTGPFMNTEAFF.

The chain is built from TRBV9 and TRBJ1-2; D is perhaps TRBD1 (6 bases). The germline gives CDR1 SGDLS, CDR2 YYNGEE. V lost 4 bases and J lost 4, with 17 bases in between. The CDR3 length is 15 residues. In DNA form, the CDR3 reads TGTGCCAGCAGCCCAACAGACAGGATTTCCTATGGCTACACCTTC. This sequence encodes CASSPTDRISYGYTF.